Listed below are T cell receptor beta chains from one sample, sequenced in a study of blood T cells in healthy people across ages. TCRdb used MiXCR to reprocess the 5' RACE reads, holding one entry per CDR3 protein. The table has some 1,000,000 distinct CDR3 sequences, under 30% seen once. The data also belong to a second study, concerning T cells of mothers and their children.

Sequenced: blood. The receptors shown here come from a girl aged 2 to 10 in good health. Each CDR3 is given with its conserved first and last residue.

v_call	cdr3_aa
TRBV29-1	CSIAGGPGELFF
TRBV3-1	CASSQRGGRTDTQYF
TRBV7-9	CASSLMQGREQYF
TRBV29-1	CSVVENTIYF
TRBV2	CASSEGEQYF
TRBV6-1	CASSEALAGILNTIYF
TRBV7-9	CASSFVGKLFF
TRBV10-3	CAISATPGGMGNKRSGANVLTF
TRBV5-4	CAWENYGYTF
TRBV4-2	CASSQGPDVAGETQYF
TRBV7-6	CASSPAASGQETQYF
TRBV4-1	CASSDLGSRSLF
TRBV7-6	CASSFRSSGRSSTDTQYF
TRBV28	CASSPRERGGNEQFF
TRBV27	CASSLNYQVSYEQYF
TRBV29-1	CSVEDPLKGGEETQYF
TRBV6-1	CASSEVRWAGNTIYF
TRBV2	CASSQLDWETQYF
TRBV4-2	CASSQDPDVSEQYF
TRBV14	CATPTGMNTEAFF
TRBV5-1	CASSLVVGQETQYF
TRBV7-3	CASSLGAGEREQFF
TRBV7-2	CASSLVSNEQFF
TRBV6-6	CASTWLGGDSTDTQYF
TRBV6-5	CASSLPRVPRGEGYSNQPQHF
TRBV7-2	CASASIPGVWETQYF
TRBV7-2	CASSLGLGGSVYGYTF
TRBV7-3	CASSSDRAGTEAFF
TRBV29-1	CSVQDTNEQFF
TRBV29-1	CSVEGTSRSSYNEQFF
TRBV7-9	CASSPERGWDGYTF
TRBV5-1	CASSPDHNEQFF
TRBV29-1	CSAPTGSSTDTQYF
TRBV20-1	CSARDLRQEGETQYF
TRBV18	CASSPDQQILMTQYF
TRBV6-2/TRBV6-3	CASSRGNQPQHF
TRBV27	CASSFLSGGLEQFF
TRBV9	CASSSPGLVETQYF
TRBV20-1	CSATYRDRGFYEQYF
TRBV11-2	CASSSWTDGSLHF
TRBV29-1	CSIFSGPMETQYF
TRBV4-1	CASSQVWGLAGYNEQFF
TRBV20-1	CSALDRLTQYTF
TRBV15	CATSRTGVGVLYQETQYF